This T cell receptor (beta chain) was sequenced during a study of response to subunit inactivated influenza vaccine. V was pared by 3 bases and J by 5 bases, with 8 bases of the junction left unmatched. Germline CDR1 reads SGHRS; CDR2 reads YFSETQ. The CDR3 sequence is 15 residues long. TCRdb reprocessed the RT-PCR reads with MiXCR, giving one entry per CDR3 protein. Among 500,000 to 550,000 distinct CDR3 sequences listed, under 25% were seen once. Separately, the same data were catalogued under a study of T cells expressing NK-cell markers. As reported in that work: As the method of synthesis, 5'RACE template switching with UMIs yielded TCR beta cDNA.

This clonotype originated in a man aged 45-65 years who received an inactivated influenza vaccine. The sequenced sample was CD4+ T cells sorted from PBMCs, obtained 12 days after vaccination. V is TRBV5-1 and J is TRBJ1-2; TRBD1 matches 9 bases. In nucleotides, the CDR3 is TGCGCCAGCAGCTCGGGACAGGGTTTCACGTATGGCTACACCTTC. Its translation: CASSSGQGFTYGYTF.